This T cell receptor beta chain is drawn from a study of vaccination effects on CD4 cells after COVID-19. Study-level points and caveats: Early timepoints after infection were absent, and convalescent patients were few in the study.

The table lists this clone with a few counts. Its matching antigen is unknown. Germline V gene sequence: CDR1 KGHDR, CDR2 SFDVKD. CDR3 length: 13 amino acids. Between the trimmed V and J ends, which lost 3 bases and 5 bases, there was a span of 9 bases. Ahead of sequencing, the ViraFEST assay grew antigen-specific CD4+ T cells using viral peptide pools. Culturing for nine to ten days preceded CD4+ T cell isolation. The cohort was immunized with two doses of either the BNT162b2 or mRNA-1273 vaccine. IL-2 medium was substituted for half the medium on days 3 and 7. TCRdb's table, derived via immunoSEQ multiplex PCR, lists solely in-frame clones and lacks some. In the table there are 65,000 to 70,000 clones, roughly three quarters of which are singletons.

The chain employs TRBV24-1 and TRBJ1-1; a weak D match, TRBD1 (5 bases). This sequence originates from a human donor who received a COVID-19 vaccine. Here the sequenced sample was CD4+ T cells from PBMCs cultured with HCoV-OC43 spike peptides, taken after COVID-19 vaccination. Indicated subset: HCoV-OC43 spike overlapping peptide pool stimulation. The CDR3 sequence: CATSDVWGTEAFF. As DNA, the CDR3 is TGTGCCACCAGTGATGTATGGGGGACTGAAGCTTTCTTT.